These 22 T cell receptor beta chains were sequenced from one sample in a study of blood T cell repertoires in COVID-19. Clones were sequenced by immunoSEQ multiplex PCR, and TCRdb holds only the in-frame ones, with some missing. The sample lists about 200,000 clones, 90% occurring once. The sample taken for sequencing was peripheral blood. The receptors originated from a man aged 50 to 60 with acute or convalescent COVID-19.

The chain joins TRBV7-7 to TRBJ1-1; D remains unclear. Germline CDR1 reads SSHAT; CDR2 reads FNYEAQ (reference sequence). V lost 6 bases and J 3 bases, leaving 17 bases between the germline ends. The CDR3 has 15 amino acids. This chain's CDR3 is CASSYFSGIDTEAFF. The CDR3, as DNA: TGTGCCAGCAGTTATTTCTCGGGGATTGACACTGAAGCTTTCTTT. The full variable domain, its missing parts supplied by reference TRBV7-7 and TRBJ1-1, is GAGVSQSPRYKVTKRGQDVTLRCDPISSHATLYWYQQALGQGPEFLTYFNYEAQPDKSGLPSDRFSAERPEGSISTLTIQRTEQRDSAMYRCASSYFSGIDTEAFFGQGTRLTVV.

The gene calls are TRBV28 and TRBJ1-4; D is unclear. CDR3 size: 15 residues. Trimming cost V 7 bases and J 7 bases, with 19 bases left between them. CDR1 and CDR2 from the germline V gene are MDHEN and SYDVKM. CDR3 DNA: TGTGCCAGCACGAACCCTCCGCTCGCGGGTGAAAAACTGTTTTTT. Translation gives CASTNPPLAGEKLFF.

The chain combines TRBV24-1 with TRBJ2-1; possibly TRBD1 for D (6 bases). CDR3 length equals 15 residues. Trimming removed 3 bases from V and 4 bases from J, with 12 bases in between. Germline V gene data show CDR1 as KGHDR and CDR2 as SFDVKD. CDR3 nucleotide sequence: TGTGCCACCAGTGATCCTAGACAGGAGTACAATGAGCAGTTCTTC. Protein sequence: CATSDPRQEYNEQFF.

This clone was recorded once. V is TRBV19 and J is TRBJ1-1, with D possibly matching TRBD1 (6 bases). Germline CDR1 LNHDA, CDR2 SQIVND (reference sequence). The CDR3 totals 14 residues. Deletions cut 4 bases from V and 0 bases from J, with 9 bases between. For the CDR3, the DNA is TGTGCCAGTAGTAACAGGGCTCTGAACACTGAAGCTTTCTTT. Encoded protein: CASSNRALNTEAFF.

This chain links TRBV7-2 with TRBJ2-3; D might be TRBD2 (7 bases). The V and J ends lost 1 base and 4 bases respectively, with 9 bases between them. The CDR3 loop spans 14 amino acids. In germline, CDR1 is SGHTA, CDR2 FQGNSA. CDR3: CASSLGGGSDTQYF. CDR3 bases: TGTGCCAGCAGCTTAGGGGGGGGCTCAGATACGCAGTATTTT.

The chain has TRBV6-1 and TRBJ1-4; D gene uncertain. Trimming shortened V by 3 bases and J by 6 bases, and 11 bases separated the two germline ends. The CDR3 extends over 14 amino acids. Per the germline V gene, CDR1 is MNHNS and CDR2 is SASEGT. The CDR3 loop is CASSEKGGDEKLFF. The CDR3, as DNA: TGTGCCAGCAGTGAGAAGGGAGGCGATGAAAAACTGTTTTTT.

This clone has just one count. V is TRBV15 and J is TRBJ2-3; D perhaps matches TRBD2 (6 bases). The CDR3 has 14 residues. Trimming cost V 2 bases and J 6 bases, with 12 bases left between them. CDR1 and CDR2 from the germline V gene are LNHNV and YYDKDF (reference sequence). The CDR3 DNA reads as TGTGCCACCAGCAGATCGACTGGGGGGGATACGCAGTATTTT. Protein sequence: CATSRSTGGDTQYF.

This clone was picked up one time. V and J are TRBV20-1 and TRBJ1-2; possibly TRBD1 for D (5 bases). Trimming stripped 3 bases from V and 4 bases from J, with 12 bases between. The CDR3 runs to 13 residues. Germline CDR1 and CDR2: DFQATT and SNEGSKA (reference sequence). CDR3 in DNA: TGCAGTGCTAGTCAGGCCAGGGCCTATGGCTACACCTTC. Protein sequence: CSASQARAYGYTF.

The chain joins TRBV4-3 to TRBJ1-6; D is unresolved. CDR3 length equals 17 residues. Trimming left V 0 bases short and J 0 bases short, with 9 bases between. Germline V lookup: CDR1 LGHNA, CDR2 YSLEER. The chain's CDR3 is CASSQDVASSYNSPLHF. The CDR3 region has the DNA TGCGCCAGCAGCCAAGATGTCGCTAGCTCCTATAATTCACCCCTCCACTTT.

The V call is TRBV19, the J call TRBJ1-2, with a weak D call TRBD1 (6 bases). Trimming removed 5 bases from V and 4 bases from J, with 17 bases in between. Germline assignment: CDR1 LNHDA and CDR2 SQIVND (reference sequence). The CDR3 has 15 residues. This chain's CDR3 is CASSPGQPGVYGYTF. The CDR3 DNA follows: TGTGCCAGTAGTCCAGGACAGCCTGGGGTCTATGGCTACACCTTC.

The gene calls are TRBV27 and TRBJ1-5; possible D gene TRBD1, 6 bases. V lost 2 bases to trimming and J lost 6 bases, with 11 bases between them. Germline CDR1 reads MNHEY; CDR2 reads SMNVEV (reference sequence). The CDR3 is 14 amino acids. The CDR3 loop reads CASSLQGPRQPQHF. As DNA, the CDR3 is TGTGCCAGCAGTTTACAGGGGCCCCGTCAGCCCCAGCATTTT.

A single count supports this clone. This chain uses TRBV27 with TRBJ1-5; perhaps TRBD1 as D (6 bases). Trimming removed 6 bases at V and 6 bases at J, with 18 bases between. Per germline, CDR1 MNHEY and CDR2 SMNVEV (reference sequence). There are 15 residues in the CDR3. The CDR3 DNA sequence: TGTGCCAGCAGATCTTCAGCAGGGGCCCGTCAGCCCCAGCATTTT. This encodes CASRSSAGARQPQHF.

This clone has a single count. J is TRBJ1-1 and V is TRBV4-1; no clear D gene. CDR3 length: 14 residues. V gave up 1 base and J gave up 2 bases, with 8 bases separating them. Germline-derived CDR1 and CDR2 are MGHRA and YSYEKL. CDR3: CASSQVPVNTEAFF. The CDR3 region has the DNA TGCGCCAGCAGCCAAGTTCCGGTAAACACTGAAGCTTTCTTT.

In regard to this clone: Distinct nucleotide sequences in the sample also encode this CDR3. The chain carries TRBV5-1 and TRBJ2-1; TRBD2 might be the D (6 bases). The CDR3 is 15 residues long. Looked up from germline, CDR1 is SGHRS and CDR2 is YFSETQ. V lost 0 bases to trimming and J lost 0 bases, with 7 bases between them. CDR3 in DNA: TGCGCCAGCAGCTTGGAGGGAGGCTCCTACAATGAGCAGTTCTTC. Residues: CASSLEGGSYNEQFF. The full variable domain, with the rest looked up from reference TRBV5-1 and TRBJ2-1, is KAGVTQTPRYLIKTRGQQVTLSCSPISGHRSVSWYQQTPGQGLQFLFEYFSETQRNKGNFPGRFSGRQFSNSRSEMNVSTLELGDSALYLCASSLEGGSYNEQFFGPGTRLTVL.

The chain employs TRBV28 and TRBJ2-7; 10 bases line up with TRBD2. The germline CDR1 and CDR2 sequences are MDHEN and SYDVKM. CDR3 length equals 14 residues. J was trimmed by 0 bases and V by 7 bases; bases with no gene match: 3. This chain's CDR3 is CASKLAGNSYEQYV. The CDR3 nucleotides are TGTGCCAGCAAACTAGCGGGGAACTCCTACGAGCAGTACGTC.

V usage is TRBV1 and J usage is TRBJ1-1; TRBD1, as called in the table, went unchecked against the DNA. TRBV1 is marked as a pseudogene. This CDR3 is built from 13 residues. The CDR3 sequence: CTSRTDLNTEAFF. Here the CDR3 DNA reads TGCACCAGCAGGACAGATTTGAACACTGAAGCTTTCTTT.

The chain's CDR3 is CASSLTAGGIAKNIQYF. The CDR3, as DNA: TGTGCCAGCAGCTTAACGGCGGGGGGGATAGCCAAAAACATTCAGTACTTC. The chain recombines TRBV7-2 with TRBJ2-4, with 9 bases that match TRBD2. CDR1 is SGHTA and CDR2 is FQGNSA in the germline V gene. V was clipped by 2 bases and J by 0 bases; unmatched bases: 5. This CDR3 is built from 17 residues.

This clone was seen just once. CDR3: CASSPLDRGHEQYV. CDR3 sequence (DNA): TGTGCCAGCAGTCCCTTAGACAGGGGCCACGAGCAGTACGTC. This sequence joins TRBV27 and TRBJ2-7; 8 bases fit TRBD1. There are 14 residues in the CDR3. J gave up 5 bases and V 5 bases, and 8 bases lay outside the gene matches. Germline V gene data show CDR1 as MNHEY and CDR2 as SMNVEV (reference sequence).

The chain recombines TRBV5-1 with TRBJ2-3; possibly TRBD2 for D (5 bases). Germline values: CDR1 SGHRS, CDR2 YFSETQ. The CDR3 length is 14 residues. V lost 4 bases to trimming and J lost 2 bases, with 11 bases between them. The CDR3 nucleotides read TGCGCCAGCAGCCTCGCGCTAGCCACAGATACGCAGTATTTT. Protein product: CASSLALATDTQYF.

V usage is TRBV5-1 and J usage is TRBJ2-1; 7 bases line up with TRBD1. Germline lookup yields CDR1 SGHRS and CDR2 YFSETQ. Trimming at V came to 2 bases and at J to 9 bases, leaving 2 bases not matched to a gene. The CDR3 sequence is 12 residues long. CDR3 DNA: TGCGCCAGCAGCTTACAGGGGACTGAGCAGTTCTTC. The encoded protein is CASSLQGTEQFF.

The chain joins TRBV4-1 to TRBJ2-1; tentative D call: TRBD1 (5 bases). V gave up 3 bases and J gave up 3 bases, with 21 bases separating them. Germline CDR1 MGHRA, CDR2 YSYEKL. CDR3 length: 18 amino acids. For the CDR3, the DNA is TGCGCCAGCAGCCACCGAATAGACCAGGGTAGGTTCTACAATGAGCAGTTCTTC. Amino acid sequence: CASSHRIDQGRFYNEQFF.

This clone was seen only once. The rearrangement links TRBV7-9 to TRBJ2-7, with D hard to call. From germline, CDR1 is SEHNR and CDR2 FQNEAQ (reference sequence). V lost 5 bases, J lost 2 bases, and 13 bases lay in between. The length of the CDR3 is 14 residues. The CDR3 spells CASSHPPGTYEQYF. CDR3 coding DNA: TGTGCCAGCAGCCATCCCCCTGGCACCTACGAGCAGTACTTC.